This T cell receptor (beta chain) is drawn from a study of graft-versus-host responses after intestinal transplantation. Overall study context: Uniformly, recipients were administered anti-thymocyte globulin induction with subsequent tacrolimus and steroids for 3 to 4 years.

Concerning this clone: Its antigen is still unknown.

General study results and limits: Circulating GvH clones peaking coincided with falling HvG clones soon after transplant. Recipient-marrow GvH clones were detected, some having first appeared in ileum or blood. Within the allografts of patients who had graft-donor T cell macrochimerism, graft-versus-host to host-versus-graft clonal ratios were high.

The data were produced by immunoSEQ multiplex PCR, yet TCRdb's version contains in-frame clones alone and is incomplete. The sample consists of 90,000 to 95,000 clones, 80% to 95% of them appearing once. This TCR derives from a human donor who received an intestinal transplant. Sequences were derived from unstimulated CD8+ T cells sorted from spleen or lymph node cells, sampled before intestinal transplant.

CDR3 in DNA: TGCGCCAGCAGCGTGGTGGGTGCCGGGACAGGGGACACCTACGAGCAGTACTTC. It specifies CASSVVGAGTGDTYEQYF. The chain has TRBV4-1 and TRBJ2-7; 10 bases map to TRBD1. CDR1 is MGHRA, CDR2 YSYEKL, per germline. The CDR3 is made up of 18 amino acids. Trimming took 5 bases from V and 2 from J; bases not matched to a gene: 15.